The TCR beta chain described here comes from a study of cytomegalovirus exposure and HLA in healthy donors. Deletions cut 5 bases from V and 1 base from J, with 9 bases between. The CDR3 extends over 14 amino acids. CDR1 and CDR2 from the germline V gene are SEHNR and FQNEAQ (reference sequence). Worth noting for this clone: Its antigen remains unknown. The identical CDR3 is also encoded by other nucleotide sequences in the sample.

General observations from the study: Reportedly, cytomegalovirus status was diagnosed with high sensitivity and specificity. Rarity characterized most TCR sequences, yet some public TCRs appeared in many donors. Around 160 TCR beta chains were listed as cytomegalovirus-associated.

Here immunoSEQ multiplex PCR was the method, and the copy in TCRdb shows in-frame clones only, minus some. The sample holds over 100,000 clones, over 75% seen once. This TCR was recovered from a young woman in good health and CMV-seropositive. The sequenced material came from PBMCs. The chain has TRBV7-9 and TRBJ1-5; tentative D call: TRBD1 (6 bases). This CDR3 reads CASSLGQSNQPQHF. CDR3 DNA sequence: TGTGCCAGCAGCCTTGGACAGAGCAATCAGCCCCAGCATTTT.